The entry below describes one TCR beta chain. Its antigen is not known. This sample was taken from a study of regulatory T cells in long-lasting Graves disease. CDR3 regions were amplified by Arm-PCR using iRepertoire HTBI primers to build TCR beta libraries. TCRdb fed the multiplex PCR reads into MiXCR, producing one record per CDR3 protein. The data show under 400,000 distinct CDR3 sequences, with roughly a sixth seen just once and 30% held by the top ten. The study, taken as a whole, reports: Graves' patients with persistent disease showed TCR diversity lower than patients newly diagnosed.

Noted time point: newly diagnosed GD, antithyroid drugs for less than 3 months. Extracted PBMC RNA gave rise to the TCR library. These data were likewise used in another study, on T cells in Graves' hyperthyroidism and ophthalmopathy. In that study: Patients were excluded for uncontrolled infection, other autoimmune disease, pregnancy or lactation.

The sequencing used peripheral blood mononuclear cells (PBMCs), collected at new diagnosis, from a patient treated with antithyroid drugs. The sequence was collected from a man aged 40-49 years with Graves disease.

CDR3: CASSQKQGADGYTF. In DNA form, the CDR3 reads TGCGCCAGCAGCCAAAAACAGGGGGCGGATGGCTACACCTTC. The chain uses TRBV4-1 and TRBJ1-2, with TRBD1 matching over 9 bases. The germline CDR1 and CDR2 sequences are MGHRA and YSYEKL. This CDR3 region has 14 residues. Trimming removed 2 bases from V and 6 bases from J; junction bases left unmatched: 4.